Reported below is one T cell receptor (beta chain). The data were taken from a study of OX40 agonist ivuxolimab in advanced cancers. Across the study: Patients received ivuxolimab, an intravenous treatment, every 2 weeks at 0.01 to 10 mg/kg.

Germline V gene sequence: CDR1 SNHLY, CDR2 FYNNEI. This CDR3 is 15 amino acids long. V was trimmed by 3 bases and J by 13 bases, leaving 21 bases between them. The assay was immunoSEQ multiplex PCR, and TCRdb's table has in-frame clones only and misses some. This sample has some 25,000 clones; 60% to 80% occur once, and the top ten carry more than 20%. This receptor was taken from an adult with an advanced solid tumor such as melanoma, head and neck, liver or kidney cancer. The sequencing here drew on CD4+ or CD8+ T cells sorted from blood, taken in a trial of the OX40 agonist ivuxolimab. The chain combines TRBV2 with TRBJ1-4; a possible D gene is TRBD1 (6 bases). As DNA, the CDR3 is TGTGCCAGCAGTGAGGGACAAACCTTCATAGAGGGACTGTTTTTT. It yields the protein CASSEGQTFIEGLFF.